The 20 T cell receptor beta chains below were found in one sample sequenced in a study of early T cells in non-severe SARS-CoV-2 infection. One entry per CDR3 protein, called by TCRdb with MiXCR from the 5' RACE reads. Of around 44,000 distinct CDR3 sequences listed, about 9.8% are singletons. Sequenced material: whole blood. These receptors were obtained from an adult who was a healthcare worker with PCR-confirmed SARS-CoV-2 infection or an uninfected control (not recorded which).

The chain uses TRBV7-8 and TRBJ2-3, with 9 bases matching TRBD2. Per germline, CDR1 SGHVS and CDR2 FQNEAQ. The CDR3 is made up of 17 amino acids. J gave up 5 bases and V 4 bases, and 13 bases lay outside the gene matches. CDR3 bases: TGTGCCAGCAGCTCGGGGACTGCGGGAGGGCCGAGAGATACGCAGTATTTT. Translating it yields CASSSGTAGGPRDTQYF. Supplemented by reference TRBV7-8 and TRBJ2-3, the full variable domain reads GAGVSQSPRYKVAKRGQDVALRCDPISGHVSLFWYQQALGQGPEFLTYFQNEAQLDKSGLPSDRFFAERPEGSVSTLKIQRTQQEDSAVYLCASSSGTAGGPRDTQYFGPGTRLTVL.

This clonotype came up many times. The chain recombines TRBV20-1 with TRBJ1-1; the match to TRBD1 covers 9 bases. Germline loops: CDR1 DFQATT, CDR2 SNEGSKA (reference sequence). The CDR3 runs to 12 residues. The J segment lost 4 bases and the V segment lost 8 bases, leaving 5 bases of the junction unmatched. The CDR3 coding sequence is TGCAGTACCCAACAGGGGGCCACTGAAGCTTTCTTT. Amino acid sequence: CSTQQGATEAFF.

This clonotype was found a few times. V gene TRBV11-1 combines with J gene TRBJ2-7; a weak D match, TRBD2 (6 bases). This CDR3 has 16 amino acids. V was trimmed by 5 bases and J by 2 bases, leaving 19 bases between them. The germline CDR1 and CDR2 sequences are SGHAT and FQDESV (reference sequence). The CDR3 loop reads CASSPYRSGEAYEQYF. CDR3 sequence (DNA): TGTGCCAGCAGCCCCTACAGGAGTGGGGAGGCCTACGAGCAGTACTTC.

This clonotype was seen only a few times. The J gene is TRBJ2-5, the V gene TRBV7-6; perhaps TRBD1 as D (5 bases). V lost 1 base to trimming and J lost 2 bases, with 8 bases between them. This CDR3 region has 14 residues. CDR1 is SGHVS, CDR2 FNYEAQ, per germline. CDR3 sequence (DNA): TGTGCCAGCAGCTTAGGGGGCTCACAAGAGACCCAGTACTTC. Translation gives CASSLGGSQETQYF.

The V call is TRBV24-1, the J call TRBJ2-1; D unresolved. Between the trimmed V and J ends, which lost 5 bases and 10 bases, there was a span of 8 bases. CDR3 length: 11 residues. Germline values: CDR1 KGHDR, CDR2 SFDVKD. The CDR3 protein is CATSVRNEQFF. CDR3 in DNA: TGTGCCACCAGTGTTCGAAACGAGCAGTTCTTC.

The V gene is TRBV20-1, the J gene TRBJ1-4, with a weak D call TRBD1 (6 bases). V was trimmed by 4 bases and J by 5 bases, leaving 17 bases between them. This CDR3 region has 15 residues. Germline CDR1 reads DFQATT; CDR2 reads SNEGSKA (reference sequence). The CDR3, as DNA: TGCAGTGCTAATCACCCCAGGGGCGGGAATGAAAAACTGTTTTTT. Amino acid sequence: CSANHPRGGNEKLFF.

The chain combines TRBV4-1 with TRBJ1-1, with D maybe TRBD1 (6 bases). Between the trimmed V and J ends, which lost 6 bases and 0 bases, there was a span of 11 bases. The CDR3 is made up of 14 amino acids. Germline V gives CDR1 MGHRA, CDR2 YSYEKL. In DNA form, the CDR3 reads TGCGCCAGCAGGACTACAGGGATGAACACTGAAGCTTTCTTT. This sequence encodes CASRTTGMNTEAFF.

In its sample, this clonotype was seen many times. The genes are TRBV2 and TRBJ2-2; D could derive from TRBD1 or TRBD2 (5 bases each). Germline-derived CDR1 and CDR2 are SNHLY and FYNNEI. Trimming took off 4 bases at V and 6 bases at J, with 15 bases between the two ends. The CDR3 covers 15 residues. The chain's CDR3 is CASSGRGAGAGELFF. Written as DNA, the CDR3 is TGTGCCAGCAGTGGGCGAGGGGCAGGAGCCGGGGAGCTGTTTTTT.

This rearrangement joins TRBV6-5 to TRBJ2-1, with 9 bases identical to TRBD2. Germline values: CDR1 MNHEY, CDR2 SVGAGI. The V gene end was trimmed by 8 bases and the J gene end by 3 bases; junction bases not matched to a gene: 14. The CDR3 runs 17 residues. This CDR3 reads CASARTSVRLSYNEQFF. CDR3 in DNA: TGTGCCAGCGCCCGGACTAGCGTACGATTGAGCTACAATGAGCAGTTCTTC.

V gene TRBV18 combines with J gene TRBJ2-7; 9 nucleotides align to TRBD1. The germline V gene encodes CDR1 KGHSH and CDR2 LQKENI. This CDR3 is 15 amino acids long. V was clipped by 0 bases and J by 3 bases; unmatched bases: 3. CDR3 in amino acids: CASSPPGGQGYEQYF. The CDR3 bases are TGTGCCAGCTCACCACCGGGGGGACAGGGCTACGAGCAGTACTTC.

This clonotype has a handful of counts. The chain uses TRBV20-1 and TRBJ2-2, with D perhaps being TRBD1 or TRBD2 (5 bases each). V lost 6 bases, J lost 8 bases, and 16 bases lay in between. Looked up from germline, CDR1 is DFQATT and CDR2 is SNEGSKA (reference sequence). The CDR3 contains 13 residues. CDR3 in DNA: TGCAGTGCCCGAAGAGGGGTGGCTGGGGAGCTGTTTTTT. It specifies CSARRGVAGELFF.

Points on this clonotype: A single base separates this from a much larger clone, so it may be a read error. The V call is TRBV6-5, the J call TRBJ1-4; TRBD1 matches at 7 bases. This CDR3 contains 16 residues. Germline trimming cut 10 bases from V and 7 bases from J; bases unmatched to any gene: 18. Germline CDR1 MNHEY, CDR2 SVGAGI. CDR3: CANSPSPGQLREKLFF. The CDR3 DNA reads TGTGCCAACAGCCCTTCCCCGGGACAGCTTCGTGAAAAACTGTTTTTT.

This clonotype was counted only a few times. CDR3 amino acids: CASSPPHLPSSGANVLTF. The CDR3 bases are TGCGCCAGCAGCCCTCCCCACCTTCCTAGCTCTGGGGCCAACGTCCTGACTTTC. This sequence joins TRBV4-1 and TRBJ2-6; D is unresolved. The CDR3 consists of 18 residues. The ends were cut back, 4 bases at V and 0 bases at J, with 16 bases in the middle. Germline assignment: CDR1 MGHRA and CDR2 YSYEKL.

This clonotype was seen repeatedly, ten times or more. V gene TRBV7-9 combines with J gene TRBJ1-1; the D gene is possibly TRBD1 (6 bases). V was clipped by 1 base and J by 11 bases, with 11 bases between them. The CDR3 length is 12 residues. Per germline, CDR1 SEHNR and CDR2 FQNEAQ (reference sequence). Here the CDR3 reads CASSLDQGRAFF. For the CDR3, the DNA is TGTGCCAGCAGCTTAGACCAGGGGCGGGCTTTCTTT.

This clonotype was detected many times. This chain connects TRBV20-1 to TRBJ1-3; D uncertain. CDR1 is DFQATT, CDR2 SNEGSKA, per germline (reference sequence). CDR3 length: 14 amino acids. V was cut by 6 bases and J by 0 bases, with 12 bases left in between. CDR3 DNA: TGCAGTGCCAGCGTAACTGGCTCTGGAAACACCATATATTTT. Residues: CSASVTGSGNTIYF.

This clonotype has a count of ten or more. V gene TRBV7-9 combines with J gene TRBJ2-7; TRBD1 or TRBD2 may be the D gene (5 bases each). Germline CDR1 reads SEHNR; CDR2 reads FQNEAQ (reference sequence). V was pared by 3 bases and J by 6 bases, with 9 bases between. The CDR3 runs to 12 residues. CDR3 DNA: TGTGCCAGCAGCTTTGGGGGTTCCGAGCAGTACTTC. This translates into CASSFGGSEQYF.

The chain combines TRBV20-1 with TRBJ1-2, with 7 bases that match TRBD1. Trimming removed 4 bases from V and 2 bases from J; junction bases left unmatched: 4. Germline V gene data show CDR1 as DFQATT and CDR2 as SNEGSKA (reference sequence). The CDR3 length is 13 residues. CDR3 sequence (DNA): TGCAGTGCTACGGGACAGTCGAACTATGGCTACACCTTC. This sequence encodes CSATGQSNYGYTF.

The chain employs TRBV12-3 or TRBV12-4 and TRBJ1-5; D possibly corresponds to TRBD1 (5 bases). This CDR3 is built from 16 residues. Trimming left V 3 bases short and J 7 bases short, with 19 bases between. The CDR3 spells CASSFTWDRRQQPQHF. The CDR3 nucleotides are TGTGCCAGCAGTTTCACATGGGACCGACGACAGCAGCCCCAGCATTTT.

The gene calls are TRBV27 and TRBJ1-6, with D possibly matching TRBD1 (5 bases). Germline V lookup: CDR1 MNHEY, CDR2 SMNVEV (reference sequence). This CDR3 is built from 12 residues. The V end lost 6 bases, the J end lost 9 bases, and 9 bases lay between the germline ends. The CDR3 DNA reads TGTGCCAGCAGGCAGGGTGGTTCACCCCTCCACTTT. It encodes CASRQGGSPLHF.

This clonotype was seen ten or more times. The rearrangement links TRBV29-1 to TRBJ2-1; 7 nucleotides align to TRBD2. This CDR3 has 15 residues. Germline-derived CDR1 and CDR2 are SQVTM and ANQGSEA. The junction had 8 bases not matched to a gene; V was cut back by 4 bases and J by 2 bases. CDR3 coding DNA: TGCAGCGTTGTGCTCAAGGGACTAACCTACAATGAGCAGTTCTTC. Residues: CSVVLKGLTYNEQFF.